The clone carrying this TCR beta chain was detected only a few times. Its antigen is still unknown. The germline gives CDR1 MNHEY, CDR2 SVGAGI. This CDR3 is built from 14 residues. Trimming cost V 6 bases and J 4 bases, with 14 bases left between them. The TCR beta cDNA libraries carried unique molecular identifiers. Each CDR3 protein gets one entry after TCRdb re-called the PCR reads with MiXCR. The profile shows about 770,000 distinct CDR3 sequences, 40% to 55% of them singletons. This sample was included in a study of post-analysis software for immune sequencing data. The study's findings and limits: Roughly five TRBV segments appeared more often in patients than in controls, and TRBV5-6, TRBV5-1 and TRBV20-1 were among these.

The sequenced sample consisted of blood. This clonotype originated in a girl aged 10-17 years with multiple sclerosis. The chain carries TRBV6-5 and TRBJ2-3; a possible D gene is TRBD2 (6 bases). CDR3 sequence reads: CASSRSRLADTQYF. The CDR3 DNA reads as TGTGCCAGCAGCCGATCCAGACTAGCAGATACGCAGTATTTT.